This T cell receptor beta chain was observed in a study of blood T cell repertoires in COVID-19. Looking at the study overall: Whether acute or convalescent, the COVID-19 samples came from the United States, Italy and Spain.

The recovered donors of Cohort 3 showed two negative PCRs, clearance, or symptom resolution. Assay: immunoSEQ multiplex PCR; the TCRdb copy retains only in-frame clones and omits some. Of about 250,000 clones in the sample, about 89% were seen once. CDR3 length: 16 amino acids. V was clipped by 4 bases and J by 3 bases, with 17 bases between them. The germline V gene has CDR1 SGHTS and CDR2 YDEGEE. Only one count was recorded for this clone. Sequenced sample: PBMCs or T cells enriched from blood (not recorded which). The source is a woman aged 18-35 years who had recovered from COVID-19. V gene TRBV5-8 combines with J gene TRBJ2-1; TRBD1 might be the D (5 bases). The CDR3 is CASSQREQDNYNEQFF. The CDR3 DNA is TGTGCCAGCAGCCAAAGGGAACAGGACAACTACAATGAGCAGTTCTTC.